The clone carrying this TCR beta chain was seen repeatedly, ten times or more. Its antigen is as yet unknown. Genes and germline come from the mouse. The read halts 4 residues ahead of the CDR3 end, with the missing end drawn from the germline J gene. V gave up 5 bases and J gave up 0 bases; unmatched junction bases: 5. This CDR3 spans 14 amino acids. Germline CDR1 reads NNHDY; CDR2 reads SYVADS. cDNA serving as the sequencing template came from extracted, reverse transcribed RNA. The method was immunoSEQ multiplex PCR; TCRdb's version includes in-frame clones alone and lacks a portion of them. The specimen has some 120,000 clones, none found just once. This record belongs to a study of CD8+ T cells in alopecia areata. Study-wide context: Spontaneous alopecia affected the approximately 6-12-month-old C3H/HeJ graft donors, whose skin was transplanted to approximately 7-10-week-old female C3H/HeJ mice. Whole-study results and caveats: Sharing of TCRs across patients appeared less clear than in mice, possibly for HLA-related reasons. There were also resident alphabeta T cells of normal skin sequenced in scalp samples. Lesional scalp displayed greater clonality than normal scalp, most notably in alopecia totalis/universalis.

The chain couples TRBV13-3 to TRBJ2-7, with TRBD1 matching 7 bases. The receptor was derived from a C3H/HeJ mouse with alopecia areata. The strain's MHC: H2-k. What was sequenced was lesional skin. The CDR3 loop reads CASSPGQDSYEQYF. The sequenced part of the CDR3 DNA is TGTGCCAGCAGCCCTGGACAGGACTCCTAT.